Following are 24 T cell receptor beta chains from one sample sequenced in a study of tumor-infiltrating lymphocytes in primary liver carcinoma. From about 19-30 mg of unsorted bulk tissue, DNA and RNA were co-extracted together. Researchers generated TCR beta cDNA from around 0.55 ug of total RNA, relying on a constant-region primer. Libraries of TCR beta came from three nested multiplex PCR rounds with slightly modified ARM-PCR. The opening two PCR rounds, around 9 cycles each, paired TRBV1-TRBV30 forward primers with a C-beta reverse primer. TCRdb recomputed calls from the multiplex PCR reads with MiXCR, one row per CDR3 protein. The sample records roughly 100,000 distinct CDR3 sequences, approximately 78% being singletons. Sequencing used liver tumor tissue from sampling region 3. The sample's subset: tumor region T3, left-lateral pole. The receptors shown here come from a man aged 35 to 55 with primary liver carcinoma and hepatitis B virus infection.

The sample holds many counts of this clonotype. This could be a read error, since a much larger clone is one nucleotide away. The V and J genes are TRBV19 and TRBJ2-1, with 7 bases that match TRBD1. The CDR3 spans 15 residues. CDR1 LNHDA and CDR2 SQIVND come from the germline V gene (reference sequence). CDR3 loop: CASSSGTAATHEQLF. For the CDR3, the DNA is TGTGCCAGTAGTTCCGGGACAGCGGCTACTCATGAGCAGCTCTTC.

This clonotype was seen at least ten times. This chain links TRBV12-3 or TRBV12-4 with TRBJ2-7; TRBD2 agrees at 9 bases. This CDR3 has 14 amino acids. After removal of 5 bases from V and 2 bases from J, the junction contained 4 bases not matched to a gene. DNA of the CDR3: TGTGCCAGCAGTCGAGCGGGAGGCGCCTACGAGCAGTACTTC. The encoded protein is CASSRAGGAYEQYF.

A word on this clonotype: Its ends do not fully match the called genes, so a read error is possible. V and J are TRBV5-1 and TRBJ2-5; D uncertain. Germline loops: CDR1 SGHRS, CDR2 YFSETQ. This CDR3 comprises 15 residues. The CDR3: CVSSLPGGEGETQYF. Written as DNA, the CDR3 is TGCGTCAGCAGCCTTCCAGGTGGCGAAGGAGAGACCCAGTACTTC.

On this clonotype itself: One end of the junction fails to match germline, which may point to a read error. CDR3 protein: CSVSQGRTGALF. The DNA of the CDR3 is TGCAGCGTCTCTCAGGGCAGGACTGGAGCTTTATTT. The genes are TRBV29-1 and TRBJ1-1; a possible D gene is TRBD1 (5 bases). Looked up from germline, CDR1 is SQVTM and CDR2 is ANQGSEA. This CDR3 region has 12 residues.

This clonotype was observed once. Germline is not matched at one junction end, which may reflect a read error. CDR3: CANSPGLITGTDAQYF. As DNA, the CDR3 is TGTGCCAACAGTCCAGGACTCATCACAGGGACAGATGCGCAGTATTTT. The chain carries TRBV5-5 and TRBJ2-3, with TRBD1 identical over 7 bases. Germline V CDR1 and CDR2: SGHKS, YYEKEE (reference sequence). The CDR3 spans 16 residues.

A note on this clonotype: This CDR3 is missing its conserved last phenylalanine or tryptophan, likely due to a read error. The chain couples TRBV29-1 to TRBJ2-7; tentatively, D is TRBD1 or TRBD2 (5 bases each). V dropped 7 bases and J dropped 3 bases, with 25 bases sitting between them. Germline CDR1 SQVTM, CDR2 ANQGSEA. The CDR3 is 16 amino acids. The CDR3 coding sequence is TGCAGCGCCATGGCATCTGGGACCGGCACTCTCTACGAGCAGTACATC. Protein product: CSAMASGTGTLYEQYI.

Ten or more counts support this clonotype. V is TRBV28 and J is TRBJ2-7; 11 bases are a match to TRBD2. The CDR3 consists of 16 residues. Trimming took 6 bases from V and 1 from J; bases not matched to a gene: 8. The germline CDR1 and CDR2 sequences are MDHEN and SYDVKM. The CDR3 spells CASSPRTSGLSYEQYF. The DNA for the CDR3 is TGTGCCAGCAGCCCAAGGACTAGCGGGCTTTCCTACGAGCAGTACTTC.

Comments on this clonotype: A much larger clone differs by one base, so this may be a read error. The rearrangement joins TRBV5-1 to TRBJ1-1; D not certain. CDR1 and CDR2 from the germline V gene are SGHRS and YFSETQ. Trimming removed 0 bases at V and 3 bases at J, with 12 bases between. The CDR3 has 15 amino acids. CDR3 DNA: TGCGCCAGCAGCTTGGTCATGGGCGAGTACACTGAAGCTTTCTTT. Its protein product is CASSLVMGEYTEAFF.

On this clonotype: Relative to the germline gene, one junction end is altered; a read error may explain this. V is TRBV29-1 and J is TRBJ2-7; a possible D gene is TRBD1 (5 bases). There are 13 residues in the CDR3. Germline V lookup: CDR1 SQVTM, CDR2 ANQGSEA. CDR3 sequence (DNA): TGCAGCGTTGTCCCGGCAGGGCTCCACGAGCAGTATTTC. Protein sequence: CSVVPAGLHEQYF.

A single count supports this clonotype. The germline gene is not matched at one end of the junction; a read error may be the cause. V gene TRBV4-2 combines with J gene TRBJ2-1; TRBD1 agrees at 10 bases. This CDR3 comprises 16 residues. CDR1 and CDR2 (germline): LGHNA, YNFKEQ. The CDR3 is CTSSHAGGQGNNKQFF. CDR3 in DNA: TGTACCAGCAGCCACGCTGGGGGACAGGGGAACAATAAGCAGTTCTTC.

This chain uses TRBV6-6 with TRBJ1-6; unclear D gene. The CDR3 spans 13 residues. Germline V gene data show CDR1 as MNHNY and CDR2 as SVGAGI (reference sequence). Trimming took 4 bases from V and 9 from J, leaving 10 bases between them. The CDR3 region is CASSSTRISPLHF. For the CDR3, the DNA is TGTGCCAGCAGTTCAACCAGGATTTCACCCCTCCACTTT.

This clonotype was picked up one time. The CDR3 sequence is CSAGSRQGNTEAFF. In DNA, the CDR3 is TGCAGCGCTGGATCAAGACAGGGGAACACTGAAGCTTTCTTT. J is TRBJ1-1 and V is TRBV29-1; 7 nucleotides match TRBD1. The CDR3 totals 14 residues. Germline loops: CDR1 SQVTM, CDR2 ANQGSEA. V was pared by 7 bases and J by 1 base, with 9 bases of the junction left unmatched.

The CDR3 protein is CASSIRGTEAFF. The CDR3 coding sequence is TGTGCCAGTAGCATACGGGGGACTGAAGCTTTCTTT. The chain joins TRBV19 to TRBJ1-1; D possibly corresponds to TRBD1 (5 bases). The CDR3 consists of 12 residues. Trimming left V 6 bases short and J 5 bases short, with 10 bases between. The germline V gene has CDR1 LNHDA and CDR2 SQIVND (reference sequence).

On this clonotype itself: A single base separates this from a much larger clone, so it may be a read error. This chain links TRBV5-6 with TRBJ1-5; D is undetermined. The V end lost 6 bases, the J end lost 5 bases, and 12 bases lay between the germline ends. This CDR3 spans 13 amino acids. Germline CDR1 is SGHDT and CDR2 is YYEEEE. CDR3 bases: TGTGCCAGCAACTTTGGGCCGGATCAGCCCCAGCATTTT. Protein product: CASNFGPDQPQHF.

This clonotype was observed a single time. The junction does not match germline at one end; this may be a read error. The J gene is TRBJ2-1, the V gene TRBV28; D is perhaps TRBD1 (5 bases). Germline V gives CDR1 MDHEN, CDR2 SYDVKM. CDR3 size: 14 residues. The CDR3 is CASATAPGHNEQFF. The CDR3 DNA reads TGTGCCAGCGCCACGGCTCCAGGGCACAATGAGCAATTCTTC.

The sample holds a few counts of this clonotype. The chain links TRBV20-1 to TRBJ2-5, with D uncertain. The CDR3 covers 12 residues. Trimming cost V 2 bases and J 5 bases, with 9 bases left between them. CDR1 is DFQATT, CDR2 SNEGSKA, per germline (reference sequence). CDR3 sequence reads: CSARPGAETQYF. In DNA, the CDR3 is TGCAGTGCTAGACCCGGAGCGGAGACCCAGTACTTC.

About this clonotype itself: A read error may account for a junction end that differs from germline. This CDR3 is CASSLGLMNTEALF. CDR3 nucleotide sequence: TGTGCCAGCAGTTTGGGGTTGATGAACACTGAAGCTCTCTTT. The V call is TRBV12-3 or TRBV12-4, the J call TRBJ1-1; D is unresolved. The length of the CDR3 is 14 residues.

This clonotype was detected only a few times. This rearrangement joins TRBV5-6 to TRBJ2-2, with D perhaps matching TRBD2 (5 bases). Germline V CDR1 and CDR2: SGHDT, YYEEEE. This CDR3 contains 16 residues. Trimming shortened V by 4 bases and J by 1 base, and 14 bases separated the two germline ends. The CDR3 nucleotides read TGTGCCAGCAGCGTACCGGGATTGGGGAACACCGGGGAGCTGTTTTTT. Residues: CASSVPGLGNTGELFF.

Details on this clonotype: Being one base from a much bigger clone, this may be a read error. The rearrangement joins TRBV30 to TRBJ2-3, with D hard to call. The germline V gene encodes CDR1 GTSNPN and CDR2 SVGIG (reference sequence). Between the trimmed V and J ends, which lost 3 bases and 5 bases, there was a span of 9 bases. The CDR3 is made up of 12 amino acids. The CDR3 nucleotides are TGTGCCTGGAGATTCGGAATAGATACGCAGTATTTT. It is translated as CAWRFGIDTQYF.

On this clonotype: One end of the junction is discordant with germline, which a read error may explain. The J gene is TRBJ2-1, the V gene TRBV29-1; D assignment may be TRBD1 or TRBD2 (5 bases each). Per the germline V gene, CDR1 is SQVTM and CDR2 is ANQGSEA. The CDR3 runs to 13 residues. CDR3 coding DNA: TGCAGCGCAGCCGGGACGTCCTATAATGCGCAGTTCTTC. Its protein is CSAAGTSYNAQFF.

Concerning this clonotype itself: The conserved phenylalanine or tryptophan normally closing the CDR3 is absent here, so this likely arose from a read error. No DNA is shown, since the ends of the CDR3 on it are uncertain; the CDR3 is the one TCRdb lists. The chain has TRBV11-2 and TRBJ2-7; the D call TRBD1 from the table was never checked on the DNA. The CDR3 numbers 15 amino acids, ends counted. Germline values: CDR1 SGHAT, CDR2 FQNNGV. CDR3 residues: CVSTLRWTGENEQSL.

Of note for this clonotype: Since the CDR3 does not end with the conserved phenylalanine or tryptophan, this likely comes from a read error. The chain has TRBV29-1 and TRBJ2-5; TRBD2 might be the D (6 bases). The CDR3 loop spans 14 amino acids. Germline CDR1 SQVTM, CDR2 ANQGSEA. This chain's CDR3 is CSVATRGDQETQYL. In DNA form, the CDR3 reads TGTAGCGTTGCGACTAGGGGTGACCAAGAGACCCAGTACCTC.

Remarks on this clonotype: At one of its ends the junction is not consistent with the germline gene, which may arise from a read error. The chain combines TRBV6-5 with TRBJ2-1; D ambiguous. The germline V gene encodes CDR1 MNHEY and CDR2 SVGAGI. The CDR3 extends over 12 amino acids. Here the CDR3 DNA reads TGTGCCAGCAGTAAGACCAGTTTTAAGCAATTCTTC. Protein product: CASSKTSFKQFF.

A note on this clonotype: This CDR3 is missing its conserved last phenylalanine or tryptophan, likely due to a read error. This chain connects TRBV10-2 to TRBJ2-7; TRBD1 matches 9 bases. The DNA end is more similar to TRBJ2-1, so the J call may be wrong. The germline gives CDR1 WSHSY, CDR2 SAAADI. The CDR3 is 14 residues long. The chain's CDR3 is CATYTTGGTYEQFS. CDR3 bases: TGTGCCACATACACGACAGGGGGTACCTACGAGCAGTTCTCC.